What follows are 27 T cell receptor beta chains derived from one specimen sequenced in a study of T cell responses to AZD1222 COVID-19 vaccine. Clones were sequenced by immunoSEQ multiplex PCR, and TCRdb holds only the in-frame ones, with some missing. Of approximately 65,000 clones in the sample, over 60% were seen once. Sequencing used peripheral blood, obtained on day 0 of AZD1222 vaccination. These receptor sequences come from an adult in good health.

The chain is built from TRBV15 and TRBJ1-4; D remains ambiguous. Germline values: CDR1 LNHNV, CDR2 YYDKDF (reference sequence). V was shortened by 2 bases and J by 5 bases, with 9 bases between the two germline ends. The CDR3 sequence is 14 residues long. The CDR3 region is CATSRPYSNEKLFF. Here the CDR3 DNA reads TGTGCCACCAGCAGACCCTATTCGAATGAAAAACTGTTTTTT. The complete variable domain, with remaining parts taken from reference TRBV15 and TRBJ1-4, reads DAMVIQNPRYQVTQFGKPVTLSCSQTLNHNVMYWYQQKSSQAPKLLFHYYDKDFNNEADTPDNFQSRRPNTSFCFLDIRSPGLGDTAMYLCATSRPYSNEKLFFGSGTQLSVL.

The CDR3 loop is CASSFGRGEEKLFF. DNA of the CDR3: TGTGCCAGCAGCTTCGGACGGGGGGAGGAAAAACTGTTTTTT. V gene TRBV7-8 combines with J gene TRBJ1-4; a weak D match, TRBD1 (5 bases). This CDR3 spans 14 amino acids. Germline lookup yields CDR1 SGHVS and CDR2 FQNEAQ. V was clipped by 3 bases and J by 8 bases, with 13 bases between them.

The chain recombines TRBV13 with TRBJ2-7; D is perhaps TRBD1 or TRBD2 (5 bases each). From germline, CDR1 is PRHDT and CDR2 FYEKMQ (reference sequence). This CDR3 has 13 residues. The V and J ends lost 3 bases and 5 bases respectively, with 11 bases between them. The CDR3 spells CASSFGGFNEQYF. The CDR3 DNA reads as TGTGCCAGCAGCTTTGGGGGATTCAACGAGCAGTACTTC.

The CDR3: CASSDYGGGNTDTQYF. DNA for the CDR3: TGCGCCAGCAGTGATTACGGGGGGGGAAACACAGATACGCAGTATTTT. The gene calls are TRBV10-2 and TRBJ2-3; 8 bases agree with TRBD2. This CDR3 is built from 16 residues. Germline V lookup: CDR1 WSHSY, CDR2 SAAADI. The trim removed 3 bases at V and 2 bases at J, leaving 7 bases unmatched.

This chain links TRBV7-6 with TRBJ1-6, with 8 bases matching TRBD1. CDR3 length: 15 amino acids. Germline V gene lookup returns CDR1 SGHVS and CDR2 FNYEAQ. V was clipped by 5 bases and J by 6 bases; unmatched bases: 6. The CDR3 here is CASSERTGSNSPLHF. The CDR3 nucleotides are TGTGCCAGCAGCGAGAGGACAGGGTCTAATTCACCCCTCCACTTT.

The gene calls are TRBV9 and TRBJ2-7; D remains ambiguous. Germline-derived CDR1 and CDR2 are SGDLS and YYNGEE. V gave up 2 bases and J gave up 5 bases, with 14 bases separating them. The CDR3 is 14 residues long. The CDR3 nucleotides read TGTGCCAGCAGCGTCCTCCGCAGTGTCCACGAGCAGTACTTC. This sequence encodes CASSVLRSVHEQYF.

This CDR3 is CASSLEGASNQPQHF. The CDR3 DNA follows: TGTGCCAGCAGTTTAGAGGGGGCCAGCAATCAGCCCCAGCATTTT. The rearrangement joins TRBV27 to TRBJ1-5, with 7 bases aligning to TRBD1. CDR3 size: 15 residues. V dropped 2 bases and J dropped 1; count of bases not matched to a gene: 2. Germline CDR1 is MNHEY and CDR2 is SMNVEV (reference sequence).

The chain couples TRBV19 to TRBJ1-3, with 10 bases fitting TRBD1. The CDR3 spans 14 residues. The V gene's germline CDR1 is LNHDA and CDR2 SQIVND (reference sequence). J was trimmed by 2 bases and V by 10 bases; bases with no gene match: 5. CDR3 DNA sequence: TGTGCCATTAGGACAGGGGGTCCTGGAAACACCATATATTTT. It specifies CAIRTGGPGNTIYF. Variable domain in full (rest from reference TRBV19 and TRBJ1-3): DGGITQSPKYLFRKEGQNVTLSCEQNLNHDAMYWYRQDPGQGLRLIYYSQIVNDFQKGDIAEGYSVSREKKESFPLTVTSAQKNPTAFYLCAIRTGGPGNTIYFGEGSWLTVV.

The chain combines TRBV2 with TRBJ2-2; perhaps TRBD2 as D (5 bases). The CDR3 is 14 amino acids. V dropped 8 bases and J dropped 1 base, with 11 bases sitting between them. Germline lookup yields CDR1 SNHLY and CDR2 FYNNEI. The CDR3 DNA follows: TGTGCCAGCGCGGCGGCGGGGAACACCGGGGAGCTGTTTTTT. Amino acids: CASAAAGNTGELFF. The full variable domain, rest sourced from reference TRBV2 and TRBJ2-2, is EPEVTQTPSHQVTQMGQEVILRCVPISNHLYFYWYRQILGQKVEFLVSFYNNEISEKSEIFDDQFSVERPDGSNFTLKIRSTKLEDSAMYFCASAAAGNTGELFFGEGSRLTVL.

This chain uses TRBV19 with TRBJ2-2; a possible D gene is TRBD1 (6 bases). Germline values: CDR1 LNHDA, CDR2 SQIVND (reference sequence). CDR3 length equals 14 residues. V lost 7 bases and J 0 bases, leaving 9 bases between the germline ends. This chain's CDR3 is CASIRTANTGELFF. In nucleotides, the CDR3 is TGTGCCAGTATCAGGACAGCGAACACCGGGGAGCTGTTTTTT.

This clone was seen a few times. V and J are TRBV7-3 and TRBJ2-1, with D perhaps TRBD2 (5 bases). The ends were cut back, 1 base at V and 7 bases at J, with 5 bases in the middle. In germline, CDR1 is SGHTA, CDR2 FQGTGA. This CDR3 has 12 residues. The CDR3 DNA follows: TGTGCCAGCAGCTTAAGAGGGAATGAGCAGTTCTTC. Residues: CASSLRGNEQFF.

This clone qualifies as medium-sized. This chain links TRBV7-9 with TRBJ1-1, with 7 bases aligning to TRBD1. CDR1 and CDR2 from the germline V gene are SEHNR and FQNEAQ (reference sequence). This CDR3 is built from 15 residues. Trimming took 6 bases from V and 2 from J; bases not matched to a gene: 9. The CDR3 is CASRSFEGANTEAFF. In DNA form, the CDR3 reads TGTGCCAGCAGATCGTTTGAGGGGGCCAACACTGAAGCTTTCTTT.

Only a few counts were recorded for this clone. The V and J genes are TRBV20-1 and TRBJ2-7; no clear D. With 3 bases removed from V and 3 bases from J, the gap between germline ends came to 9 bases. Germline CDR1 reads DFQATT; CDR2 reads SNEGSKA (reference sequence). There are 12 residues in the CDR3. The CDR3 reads CSASITDYEQYF. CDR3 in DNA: TGCAGTGCTAGTATCACTGACTACGAGCAGTACTTC.

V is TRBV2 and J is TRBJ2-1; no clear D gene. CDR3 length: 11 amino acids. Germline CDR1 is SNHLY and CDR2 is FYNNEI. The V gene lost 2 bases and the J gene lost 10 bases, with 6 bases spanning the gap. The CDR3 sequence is CASSEQQEQFF. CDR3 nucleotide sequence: TGTGCCAGCAGTGAACAGCAGGAGCAGTTCTTC.

As DNA, the CDR3 is TGTGCCATCAGTGAGTCGGGCAGAGACGAGCAGTACTTC. Protein product: CAISESGRDEQYF. The chain recombines TRBV10-3 with TRBJ2-7; D is unclear. Deletions cut 0 bases from V and 5 bases from J, with 8 bases between. Germline-derived CDR1 and CDR2 are ENHRY and SYGVKD. The CDR3 contains 13 residues.

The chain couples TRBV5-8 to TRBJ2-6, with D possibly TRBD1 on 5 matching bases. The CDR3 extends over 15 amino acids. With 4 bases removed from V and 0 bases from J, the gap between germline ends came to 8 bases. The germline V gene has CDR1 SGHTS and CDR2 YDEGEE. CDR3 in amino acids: CASSPGLSGANVLTF. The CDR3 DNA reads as TGTGCCAGCAGCCCAGGGCTCTCTGGGGCCAACGTCCTGACTTTC.

CDR3 residues: CASHQGGGVRDHEQYF. The CDR3 DNA sequence: TGTGCCAGCCATCAGGGCGGGGGGGTCCGAGACCACGAGCAGTACTTC. This chain connects TRBV5-4 to TRBJ2-7; TRBD2 aligns across 9 bases. The V gene end was trimmed by 7 bases and the J gene end by 5 bases; junction bases not matched to a gene: 16. This CDR3 has 16 residues. Germline V gives CDR1 SGHNT, CDR2 YYREEE (reference sequence).

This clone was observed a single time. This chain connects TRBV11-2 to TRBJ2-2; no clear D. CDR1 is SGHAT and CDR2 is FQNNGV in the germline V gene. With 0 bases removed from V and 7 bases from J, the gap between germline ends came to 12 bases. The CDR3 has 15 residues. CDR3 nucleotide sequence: TGTGCCAGCAGCTTAGATCCAGGACCGGTCGGGGAGCTGTTTTTT. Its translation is CASSLDPGPVGELFF.

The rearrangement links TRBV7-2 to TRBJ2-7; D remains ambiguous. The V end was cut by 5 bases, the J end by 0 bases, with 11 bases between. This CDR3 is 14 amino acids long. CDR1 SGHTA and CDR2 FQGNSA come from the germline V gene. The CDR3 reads CASSPHTPSYEQYF. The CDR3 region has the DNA TGTGCCAGCAGCCCACACACACCCTCCTACGAGCAGTACTTC.

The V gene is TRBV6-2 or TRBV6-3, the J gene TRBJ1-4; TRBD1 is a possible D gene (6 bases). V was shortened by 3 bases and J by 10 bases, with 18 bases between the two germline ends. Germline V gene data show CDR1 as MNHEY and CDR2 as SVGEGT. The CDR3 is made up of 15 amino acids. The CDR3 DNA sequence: TGTGCCAGCAGTTATTCCGGAATACAGGGAGGAAAACTGTTTTTT. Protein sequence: CASSYSGIQGGKLFF.

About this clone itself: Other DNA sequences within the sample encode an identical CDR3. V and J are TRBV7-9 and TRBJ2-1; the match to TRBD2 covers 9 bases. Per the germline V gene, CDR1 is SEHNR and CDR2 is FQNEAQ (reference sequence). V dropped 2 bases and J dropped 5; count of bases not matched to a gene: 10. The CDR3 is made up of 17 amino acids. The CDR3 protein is CASSLTSGGPEDNEQFF. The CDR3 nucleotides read TGTGCCAGCAGCTTAACCAGCGGGGGGCCGGAAGACAATGAGCAGTTCTTC. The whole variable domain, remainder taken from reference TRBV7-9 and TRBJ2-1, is DTGVSQNPRHKITKRGQNVTFRCDPISEHNRLYWYRQTLGQGPEFLTYFQNEAQLEKSRLLSDRFSAERPKGSFSTLEIQRTEQGDSAMYLCASSLTSGGPEDNEQFFGPGTRLTVL.

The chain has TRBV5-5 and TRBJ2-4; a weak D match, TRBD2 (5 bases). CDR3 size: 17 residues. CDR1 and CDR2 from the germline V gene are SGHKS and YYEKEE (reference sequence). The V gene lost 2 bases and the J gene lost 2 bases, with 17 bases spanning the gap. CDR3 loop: CASSFSTGVGPKNIQYF. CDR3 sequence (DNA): TGTGCCAGCAGCTTTTCCACCGGGGTAGGACCCAAAAACATTCAGTACTTC.

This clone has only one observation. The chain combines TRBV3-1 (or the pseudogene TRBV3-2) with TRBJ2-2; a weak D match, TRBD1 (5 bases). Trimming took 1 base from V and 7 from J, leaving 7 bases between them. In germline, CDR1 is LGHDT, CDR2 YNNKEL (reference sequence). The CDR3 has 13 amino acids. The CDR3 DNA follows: TGTGCCAGCAGCCAAGCAAGGGGCGGGGAGCTGTTTTTT. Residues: CASSQARGGELFF.

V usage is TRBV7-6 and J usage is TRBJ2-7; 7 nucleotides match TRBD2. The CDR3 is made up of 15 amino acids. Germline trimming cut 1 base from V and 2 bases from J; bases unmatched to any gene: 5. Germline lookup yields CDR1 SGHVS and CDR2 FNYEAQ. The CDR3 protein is CASSLGPGLTYEQYF. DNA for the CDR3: TGTGCCAGCAGCTTAGGCCCGGGACTAACCTACGAGCAGTACTTC. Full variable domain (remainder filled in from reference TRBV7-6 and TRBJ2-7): GAGVSQSPRYKVTKRGQDVALRCDPISGHVSLYWYRQALGQGPEFLTYFNYEAQQDKSGLPNDRFSAERPEGSISTLTIQRTEQRDSAMYRCASSLGPGLTYEQYFGPGTRLTVT.

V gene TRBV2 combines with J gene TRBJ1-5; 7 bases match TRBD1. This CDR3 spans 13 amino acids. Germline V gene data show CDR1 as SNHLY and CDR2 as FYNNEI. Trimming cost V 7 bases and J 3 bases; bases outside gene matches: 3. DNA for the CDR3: TGTGCCAGCATGGGACAGAACAATCAGCCCCAGCATTTT. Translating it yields CASMGQNNQPQHF.

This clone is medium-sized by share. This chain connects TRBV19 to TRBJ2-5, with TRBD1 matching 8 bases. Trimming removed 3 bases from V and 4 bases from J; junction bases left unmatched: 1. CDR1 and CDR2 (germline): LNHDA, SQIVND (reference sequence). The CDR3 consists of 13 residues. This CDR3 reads CASSIQGAETQYF. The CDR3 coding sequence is TGTGCCAGTAGTATCCAGGGGGCAGAGACCCAGTACTTC.

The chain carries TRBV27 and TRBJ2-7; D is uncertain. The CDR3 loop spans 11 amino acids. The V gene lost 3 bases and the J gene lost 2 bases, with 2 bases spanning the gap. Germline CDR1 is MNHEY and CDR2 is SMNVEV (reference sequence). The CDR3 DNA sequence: TGTGCCAGCAGTTTCGCCTACGAGCAGTACTTC. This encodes CASSFAYEQYF.